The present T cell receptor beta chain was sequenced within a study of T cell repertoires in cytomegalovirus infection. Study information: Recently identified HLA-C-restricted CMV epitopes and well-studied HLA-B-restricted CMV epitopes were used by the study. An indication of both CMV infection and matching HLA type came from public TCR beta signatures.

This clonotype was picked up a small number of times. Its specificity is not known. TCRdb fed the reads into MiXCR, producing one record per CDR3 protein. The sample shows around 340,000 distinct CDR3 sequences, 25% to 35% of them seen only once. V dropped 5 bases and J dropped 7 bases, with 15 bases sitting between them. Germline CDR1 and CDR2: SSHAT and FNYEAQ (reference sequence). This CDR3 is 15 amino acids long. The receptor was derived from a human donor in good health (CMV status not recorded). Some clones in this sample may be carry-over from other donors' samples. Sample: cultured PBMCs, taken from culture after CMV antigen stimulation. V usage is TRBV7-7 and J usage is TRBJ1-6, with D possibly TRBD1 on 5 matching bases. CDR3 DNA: TGTGCCAGCAGCCATCGACGACAGTTAAATTCACCCCTCCACTTT. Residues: CASSHRRQLNSPLHF.